These 9 T cell receptor beta chains came from one sample sequenced in a study of blood T cell repertoires in COVID-19. Clones were sequenced by immunoSEQ multiplex PCR, and TCRdb holds only the in-frame ones, with some missing. This table holds under 110,000 clones, less than 85% found once. Source material: peripheral blood. The receptor source for this set is an older woman with acute or convalescent COVID-19.

The V gene is TRBV3-1 (or the pseudogene TRBV3-2), the J gene TRBJ1-2; D possibly corresponds to TRBD1 (5 bases). In germline, CDR1 is LGHDT, CDR2 YNNKEL (reference sequence). V dropped 2 bases and J dropped 3 bases, with 10 bases sitting between them. This CDR3 region has 14 residues. CDR3 amino acids: CASSQYAGHYGYTF. The CDR3 coding sequence is TGTGCCAGCAGCCAATATGCAGGGCACTATGGCTACACCTTC.

V gene TRBV27 combines with J gene TRBJ2-1, with D possibly TRBD1 on 5 matching bases. CDR1 and CDR2 (germline): MNHEY, SMNVEV (reference sequence). The ends were cut back, 6 bases at V and 8 bases at J, with 17 bases in the middle. The CDR3 has 14 residues. The CDR3 is CASRPGLIIDEQFF. In DNA, the CDR3 is TGTGCCAGCAGGCCAGGGTTGATCATTGATGAGCAGTTCTTC.

A note on this clone: The junction and the germline gene differ at one end; a read error may be behind it. This chain uses TRBV7-7 with TRBJ2-5; 7 positions match TRBD2. CDR1 and CDR2 (germline): SSHAT, FNYEAQ (reference sequence). There are 15 residues in the CDR3. This chain's CDR3 is CASSLAGLGQETQYF. The CDR3 nucleotides are TGTGCTAGCAGCTTAGCCGGACTAGGTCAAGAGACCCAGTACTTC. Based on the CDR3 plus reference TRBV7-7 and TRBJ2-5, the full variable domain is GAGVSQSPRYKVTKRGQDVTLRCDPISSHATLYWYQQALGQGPEFLTYFNYEAQPDKSGLPSDRFSAERPEGSISTLTIQRTEQRDSAMYRCASSLAGLGQETQYFGPGTRLLVL.

With regard to this clone: The junction departs from the called germline gene at one end, perhaps through a read error. The V gene is TRBV5-1, the J gene TRBJ2-1, with 8 bases lining up with TRBD2. The CDR3 has 15 residues. CDR1 SGHRS and CDR2 YFSETQ come from the germline V gene. In nucleotides, the CDR3 is TGCGCCAGTAGCTTGCGAGCGGGAGACACGAATGAGCAGTTCTTC. Translation: CASSLRAGDTNEQFF.

The chain employs TRBV19 and TRBJ1-3; D is undetermined. The CDR3 runs 15 residues. V lost 5 bases, J lost 0 bases, and 11 bases lay in between. The germline V gene encodes CDR1 LNHDA and CDR2 SQIVND (reference sequence). The DNA for the CDR3 is TGTGCCAGTAGTTTCCCCAGGTTCTCTGGAAACACCATATATTTT. Amino acids: CASSFPRFSGNTIYF.

J is TRBJ1-1 and V is TRBV2; D not certain. Germline CDR1 reads SNHLY; CDR2 reads FYNNEI. The CDR3 runs 13 residues. V dropped 2 bases and J dropped 5 bases, with 9 bases sitting between them. The CDR3 DNA reads TGTGCCAGCAGTGAAATAACCGGGACTGAAGCTTTCTTT. This codes for CASSEITGTEAFF.

This clone was observed a single time. The gene calls are TRBV7-9 and TRBJ1-1; D is ambiguous. Trimming pared 3 bases from V and 4 bases from J, leaving 9 bases between. The CDR3 runs 13 residues. Germline V gene data show CDR1 as SEHNR and CDR2 as FQNEAQ (reference sequence). In DNA, the CDR3 is TGTGCCAGCAGCTTCCTCCTGAGCACTGAAGCTTTCTTT. Residues: CASSFLLSTEAFF. Drawing the rest from reference TRBV7-9 and TRBJ1-1, the complete variable domain is DTGVSQNPRHKITKRGQNVTFRCDPISEHNRLYWYRQTLGQGPEFLTYFQNEAQLEKSRLLSDRFSAERPKGSFSTLEIQRTEQGDSAMYLCASSFLLSTEAFFGQGTRLTVV.

The V gene is TRBV6-6, the J gene TRBJ1-1, with TRBD1 matching 8 bases. Germline trimming cut 4 bases from V and 3 bases from J; bases unmatched to any gene: 4. Germline CDR1 is MNHNY and CDR2 is SVGAGI (reference sequence). The CDR3 runs 14 residues. The CDR3 sequence: CASSSGGDDTEAFF. The DNA for the CDR3 is TGTGCCAGCAGTTCAGGGGGCGACGACACTGAAGCTTTCTTT.

This chain joins TRBV2 and TRBJ1-5; 8 positions agree with TRBD1. This CDR3 region has 14 residues. V dropped 5 bases and J dropped 2; count of bases not matched to a gene: 2. CDR1 is SNHLY, CDR2 FYNNEI, per germline. The CDR3 protein is CASSPGQGNQPQHF. DNA of the CDR3: TGTGCCAGCAGTCCGGGACAGGGCAATCAGCCCCAGCATTTT.